This TCR beta chain was sequenced for a study of PD-1 blockade in mismatch repair-deficient tumors. The V gene lost 0 bases and the J gene lost 8 bases, with 19 bases spanning the gap. The CDR3 is 17 residues long. The germline CDR1 and CDR2 sequences are SGHAT and FQDESV (reference sequence). Measured with immunoSEQ multiplex PCR; TCRdb has only the in-frame clones, and not every one. Among approximately 38,000 clones listed, around 75% were seen once. The specimen was peripheral blood, collected 4 weeks after starting pembrolizumab. The chain couples TRBV11-1 to TRBJ1-4; TRBD1 might be the D (5 bases). The TCR comes from an adult with mismatch repair-deficient cancer. The CDR3 reads CASSLARRGLPEEKLFF. The DNA for the CDR3 is TGTGCCAGCAGCTTAGCGCGCCGGGGCCTCCCTGAAGAAAAACTGTTTTTT. The full variable domain, in which reference TRBV11-1 and TRBJ1-4 provide the parts outside the CDR3, is EAEVAQSPRYKITEKSQAVAFWCDPISGHATLYWYRQILGQGPELLVQFQDESVVDDSQLPKDRFSAERLKGVDSTLKIQPAELGDSAMYLCASSLARRGLPEEKLFFGSGTQLSVL.